A selection of T cell receptor beta chains follows, all from one sample in a study of blood T cell repertoires in COVID-19. Data came from immunoSEQ multiplex PCR; TCRdb stores just in-frame clones and leaves some out. The sample shows under 110,000 clones, 90% to 95% of them seen only once. Sequencing was performed on peripheral blood. The receptors derive from a man in his fifties or sixties with acute or convalescent COVID-19. The CDR3 runs from the conserved cysteine through the conserved F or W. D genes are given only for firm matches. Clone size is not always given. Where it is, it says once, few, many or a class for expanded clones.

clone_size,d_call,v_call,j_call,cdr3_aa,cdr3_nt
.,TRBD1,TRBV5-1,TRBJ2-2,CASSWRTGDTGELFF,TGCGCCAGCAGCTGGAGGACAGGCGACACCGGGGAGCTGTTTTTT
.,TRBD1,TRBV6-2/TRBV6-3,TRBJ1-6,CASSPTRTGGFNSPLHF,TGTGCCAGCAGCCCAACCCGGACAGGGGGTTTTAATTCACCCCTCCACTTT
.,TRBD2,TRBV5-1,TRBJ2-7,CASSLVGLAGGPRSYEQYF,TGCGCCAGCAGCTTGGTGGGACTAGCGGGGGGGCCACGGTCCTACGAGCAGTACTTC
.,.,TRBV5-1,TRBJ1-5,CASGRDWGQPQHF,TGCGCCAGCGGCAGGGATTGGGGTCAGCCCCAGCATTTT
.,TRBD2,TRBV5-4,TRBJ2-2,CASSLIAGGLPPGELFF,TGTGCCAGCAGCTTAATAGCGGGGGGGCTGCCTCCCGGGGAGCTGTTTTTT
.,.,TRBV5-1,TRBJ1-4,CASSSEGGLWEKLFF,TGCGCCAGCAGCTCGGAGGGCGGTCTCTGGGAAAAACTGTTTTTT
.,.,TRBV2,TRBJ2-5,CASIPRDKQETQYF,TGTGCCAGCATTCCCCGGGACAAGCAAGAGACCCAGTACTTC
.,.,TRBV29-1,TRBJ1-5,CSVSQGLGGQPQHF,TGCAGCGTTAGTCAGGGCTTAGGGGGTCAGCCCCAGCATTTT
.,TRBD2,TRBV7-2,TRBJ2-2,CASRLSGGANTGELFF,TGTGCCAGCAGGTTATCCGGGGGGGCTAACACCGGGGAGCTGTTTTTT
.,.,TRBV18,TRBJ2-1,CASSLPGSYNEQFF,TGTGCCAGCTCACTCCCAGGATCCTACAATGAGCAGTTCTTC
.,.,TRBV9,TRBJ2-1,CASSVATDSSYNEQFF,TGTGCCAGCAGCGTAGCAACAGACAGCTCCTACAATGAGCAGTTCTTC
.,TRBD2,TRBV10-3,TRBJ2-3,CAISESLAGVLDTQYF,TGTGCCATCAGTGAGTCACTAGCGGGGGTTTTGGATACGCAGTATTTT
.,TRBD2,TRBV5-6,TRBJ2-5,CASSSRLAGASQETQYF,TGTGCCAGCAGCTCGAGACTAGCGGGGGCCAGCCAAGAGACCCAGTACTTC
.,.,TRBV9,TRBJ1-6,CASSASGPQGSPLHF,TGTGCCAGCAGCGCGTCCGGGCCCCAGGGTTCACCCCTCCACTTT
.,.,TRBV12-3/TRBV12-4,TRBJ2-1,CASSFYPGEQFF,TGTGCCAGCAGTTTTTATCCGGGTGAGCAGTTCTTC
.,TRBD1,TRBV10-3,TRBJ1-2,CAISDPADRVDGYTF,TGTGCCATCAGTGATCCTGCAGACAGGGTGGATGGCTACACCTTC
.,TRBD1,TRBV7-8,TRBJ1-3,CASSSGTGGNTIYF,TGTGCCAGCAGCTCGGGGACAGGAGGAAACACCATATATTTT
few,.,TRBV7-2,TRBJ1-5,CASSFKGGPNQPQHF,TGTGCCAGCAGCTTCAAGGGGGGGCCCAATCAGCCCCAGCATTTT
.,.,TRBV7-9,TRBJ1-5,CASSLVLQGTSNQPQHF,TGTGCCAGCAGCTTAGTCCTCCAGGGGACGAGCAATCAGCCCCAGCATTTT
once,TRBD1,TRBV6-6,TRBJ1-4,CASTLEQGLGFEKLFF,TGTGCCAGCACCCTAGAACAGGGGTTGGGTTTTGAAAAACTGTTTTTT
.,.,TRBV4-2,TRBJ2-5,CASSQAGETQYF,TGTGCCAGCAGCCAAGCAGGAGAGACCCAGTACTTC
.,TRBD1,TRBV7-9,TRBJ1-4,CASSLPTGVVEKLFF,TGTGCCAGCAGCTTACCGACAGGGGTGGTTGAAAAACTGTTTTTT
.,TRBD1,TRBV30,TRBJ2-2,CAWSTGGGELFF,TGTGCCTGGAGCACAGGGGGCGGGGAGCTGTTTTTT
once,TRBD1,TRBV30,TRBJ1-3,CAWGTGRNTIYF,TGTGCCTGGGGGACAGGAAGAAACACCATATATTTT
.,.,TRBV5-6,TRBJ2-2,CASRNIYRPGGTSTGELFF,TGTGCCAGCAGGAATATCTACCGACCCGGGGGTACCAGCACCGGGGAGCTGTTTTTT
.,.,TRBV10-3,TRBJ2-5,CATLSPSAGSGETQYF,TGTGCCACCCTCTCCCCGAGTGCAGGCTCCGGAGAGACCCAGTACTTC
.,.,TRBV3-1/TRBV3-2,TRBJ2-7,CASSPRQGTYEQYF,TGTGCCAGCAGCCCCCGGCAGGGAACTTACGAGCAGTACTTC
.,.,TRBV28,TRBJ2-5,CASSGVQETQYF,TGTGCCAGCTCAGGGGTACAAGAGACCCAGTACTTC
.,.,TRBV6-2/TRBV6-3,TRBJ1-1,CASSYGPQGGNTEAFF,TGTGCCAGCAGTTACGGGCCCCAGGGAGGGAACACTGAAGCTTTCTTT
.,.,TRBV19,TRBJ1-1,CASSLPLPGGTEAFF,TGTGCCAGTAGTCTTCCGTTACCCGGGGGCACTGAAGCTTTCTTT
once,TRBD2,TRBV7-9,TRBJ2-1,CASSIGLAAHNEQFF,TGTGCCAGCAGCATAGGACTAGCGGCCCACAATGAGCAGTTCTTC
.,.,TRBV7-2,TRBJ2-3,CASSLSGGRTDTQYF,TGTGCCAGCAGCTTGTCAGGTGGTCGCACAGATACGCAGTATTTT
.,.,TRBV6-5,TRBJ2-1,CASSHNRGGNEQFF,TGTGCCAGCAGTCACAACAGGGGAGGCAATGAGCAGTTCTTC
.,TRBD2,TRBV7-9,TRBJ2-2,CASSGGGDAGELFF,TGTGCCAGCAGCGGCGGGGGGGATGCCGGGGAGCTGTTTTTT
.,.,TRBV5-5,TRBJ1-4,CASSLAGWDEKLFF,TGTGCCAGCAGCTTGGCAGGGTGGGATGAAAAACTGTTTTTT
.,.,TRBV5-5,TRBJ1-6,CASSLLTRVDSPLHF,TGTGCCAGCAGCTTGCTCACCAGGGTGGACTCACCCCTCCACTTT
.,.,TRBV25-1,TRBJ1-3,CASTEGAGNTIYF,TGTGCCAGCACAGAGGGGGCTGGAAACACCATATATTTT
.,TRBD1,TRBV7-2,TRBJ1-3,CASSLGTGAGNTIYF,TGTGCCAGCAGCTTAGGGACAGGGGCTGGAAACACCATATATTTT
.,.,TRBV5-1,TRBJ1-2,CASSLEAGGYTF,TGCGCCAGCAGCTTGGAAGCGGGTGGCTACACCTTC